The rows below give T cell receptor beta chains drawn from one sample of a study of cytomegalovirus exposure and HLA in healthy donors. Profiling relied on immunoSEQ multiplex PCR, and the TCRdb table lists in-frame clones only, not all of them. The sample includes approximately 130,000 clones, about 77% of them seen just once. Sequencing was done on a sample of PBMCs. These receptors originate from a middle-aged woman in good health and CMV-seronegative. Both conserved end residues are part of each CDR3. The order of the fields is V gene, D gene, J gene, clone size, CDR3 DNA, CDR3 protein. The D gene is left open where the match is weak. Some rows have no size entry. The others give once, few or many, or a class for an expanded clone.

V: TRBV2
D: NA
J: TRBJ1-1
size: once
DNA: TGTGCCAGCAGCGACATGAGCCACACTGAAGCTTTCTTT
CDR3: CASSDMSHTEAFF

V: TRBV6-5
D: NA
J: TRBJ1-5
size: NA
DNA: TGTGCCAGCAGTTACGACAGTCTCAATCAGCCCCAGCATTTT
CDR3: CASSYDSLNQPQHF

V: TRBV5-6
D: TRBD1
J: TRBJ1-2
size: NA
DNA: TGTGCCAGCAGATTGGGACAGGGTGGCTACACCTTC
CDR3: CASRLGQGGYTF

V: TRBV6-5
D: TRBD2
J: TRBJ2-7
size: NA
DNA: TGTGCCAGCACCCCAACTCTGCGGGGGACCTACGAGCAGTACTTC
CDR3: CASTPTLRGTYEQYF

V: TRBV6-5
D: NA
J: TRBJ2-5
size: NA
DNA: TGTGCCAGCAGTTACGCGGGGAGGGGGCAAGAGACCCAGTACTTC
CDR3: CASSYAGRGQETQYF

V: TRBV5-1
D: NA
J: TRBJ1-3
size: NA
DNA: TGCGCCAGCAGCTTGGCCTCAGGTGGAAACACCATATATTTT
CDR3: CASSLASGGNTIYF

V: TRBV5-6
D: TRBD2
J: TRBJ2-3
size: NA
DNA: TGTGCCAGCAGCTCGGGAGGAGATACGCAGTATTTT
CDR3: CASSSGGDTQYF

V: TRBV19
D: NA
J: TRBJ2-3
size: once
DNA: TGTGCCAGTAGCCCTAGCACAGATACGCAGTATTTT
CDR3: CASSPSTDTQYF

V: TRBV27
D: TRBD2
J: TRBJ2-3
size: NA
DNA: TGTGCCAGCAGTTTTGGGCCCCGGACTAGCGGAGGGAGCACAGATACGCAGTATTTT
CDR3: CASSFGPRTSGGSTDTQYF

V: TRBV20-1
D: NA
J: TRBJ2-7
size: NA
DNA: TGCAGTGCTAGAGTCGGCTACGAGCAGTACTTC
CDR3: CSARVGYEQYF

V: TRBV7-9
D: NA
J: TRBJ1-6
size: few
DNA: TGTGCCAGCAGCTTAGGGGGGGGGAGCGGGAGGGGTTCCCCCCTCCACTTT
CDR3: CASSLGGGSGRGSPLHF

V: TRBV6-1
D: NA
J: TRBJ1-5
size: NA
DNA: TGTGCCAGCAGTGGACACAGGGTGACGGGACAGCCCCAGCATTTT
CDR3: CASSGHRVTGQPQHF

V: TRBV4-1
D: TRBD2
J: TRBJ2-3
size: NA
DNA: TGCGCCAGCAGCCAAGATAGTACGGGGGGTCGCACAGATACGCAGTATTTT
CDR3: CASSQDSTGGRTDTQYF

V: TRBV5-1
D: TRBD1
J: TRBJ1-1
size: few
DNA: TGCGCCAGCAGCGTACAGGGGATGAACACTGAAGCTTTCTTT
CDR3: CASSVQGMNTEAFF

V: TRBV2
D: NA
J: TRBJ2-2
size: NA
DNA: TGTGCCAGCACCGGACAACGAGTCGGGGAGCTGTTTTTT
CDR3: CASTGQRVGELFF

V: TRBV19
D: TRBD1
J: TRBJ1-2
size: NA
DNA: TGTGCCAGTAGTCCAGGGACAGCCCTATATGGTTACACCTTC
CDR3: CASSPGTALYGYTF

V: TRBV7-9
D: TRBD1
J: TRBJ1-2
size: NA
DNA: TGTTCCAGCAGCTTAGGGGGGGGACAGGGAGCTAACTATGGCTACACCTTC
CDR3: CSSSLGGGQGANYGYTF

V: TRBV6-1
D: NA
J: TRBJ1-1
size: NA
DNA: TGTGCCAGCGCTGGACAACTCATGAACACTGAAGCTTTCTTT
CDR3: CASAGQLMNTEAFF

V: TRBV6-5
D: NA
J: TRBJ2-1
size: NA
DNA: TGTGCCAGCAGCTCTCCCCGGAGAGTGTACAATGAGCAGTTCTTC
CDR3: CASSSPRRVYNEQFF

V: TRBV6-4
D: NA
J: TRBJ1-1
size: NA
DNA: TGTGCCAGCAGTGTACGAAGATTTTGGACAGATACGAACACTGAAGCTTTCTTT
CDR3: CASSVRRFWTDTNTEAFF